This entry is about one T cell receptor (beta chain). What it recognizes is unknown. The sample belongs to a study of T cell responses to AZD1222 COVID-19 vaccine. Study-level findings and limits: There were repertoire samples only from the period after the peak T cell response. The breadth and depth of Spike-specific TCRs increased once two AZD1222 doses had been given.

It was second doses at about 4 or about 12 weeks that were pooled. The CDR3 sequence is 15 residues long. The germline CDR1 and CDR2 sequences are SGHTA and FQGNSA. V gave up 5 bases and J gave up 7 bases; unmatched junction bases: 8. Only in-frame clones appear in the TCRdb table, and some are missing; sequencing was by immunoSEQ multiplex PCR. Altogether about 35,000 clones are present, about nine tenths being singletons, with the ten largest covering more than 9.5%. Here the sequenced sample was peripheral blood, taken 28 days after the second AZD1222 dose. The rearrangement uses TRBV7-2 and TRBJ1-4; 9 bases map to TRBD1. The sequence was collected from an adult who received the AZD1222 COVID-19 vaccine. The CDR3 here is CASSPRTGVGEKLFF. DNA of the CDR3: TGTGCCAGCAGCCCCCGGACAGGGGTGGGTGAAAAACTGTTTTTT.